The TCR beta chain under discussion was sequenced for a study of post-analysis software for immune sequencing data. Study-wide points: Multiple sclerosis was associated with a significant reduction in normalized Chao1 diversity relative to controls. With TRBV5-6, TRBV5-1 and TRBV20-1 included, 4 or 5 TRBV segments were more frequent in patients than in controls.

Note on this clonotype: The antigen is undetermined. A clone one base away is much larger, so this may be a read error.

Trimming removed 5 bases from V and 5 bases from J, with 6 bases in between. The germline gives CDR1 MNHEY, CDR2 SVGEGT. The CDR3 has 11 amino acids. Unique molecular identifiers were built into the TCR beta cDNA libraries. TCRdb recomputed calls from the PCR reads with MiXCR, one row per CDR3 protein. The table records about 500,000 distinct CDR3 sequences, roughly 45% of them present only once. Source material: blood. The sequence derives from a girl aged 10 to 17 with multiple sclerosis. This sequence joins TRBV6-2 or TRBV6-3 and TRBJ2-5; D not resolved. The CDR3: CASSQMETQYF. CDR3 DNA: TGTGCCAGCAGTCAGATGGAGACCCAGTACTTC.